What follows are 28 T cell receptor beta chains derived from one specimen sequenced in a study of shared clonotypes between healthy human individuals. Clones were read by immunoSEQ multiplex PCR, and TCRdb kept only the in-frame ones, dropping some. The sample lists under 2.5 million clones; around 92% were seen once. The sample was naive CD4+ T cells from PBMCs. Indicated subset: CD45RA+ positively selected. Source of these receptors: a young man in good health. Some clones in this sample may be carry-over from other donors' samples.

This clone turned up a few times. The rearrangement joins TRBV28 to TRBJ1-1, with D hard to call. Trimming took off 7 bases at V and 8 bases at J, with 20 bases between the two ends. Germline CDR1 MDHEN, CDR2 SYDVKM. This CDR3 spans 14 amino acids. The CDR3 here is CASTGQHGLREAFF. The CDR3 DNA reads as TGTGCCAGCACGGGCCAACACGGACTTAGGGAAGCTTTCTTT.

CDR3 region: CASSTGDSSGANVLTF. The CDR3 DNA is TGCGCCAGCTCGACAGGGGACTCCTCTGGGGCCAACGTCCTGACTTTC. The V call is TRBV5-1, the J call TRBJ2-6, with 8 bases identical to TRBD1. J gave up 0 bases and V 7 bases, and 6 bases lay outside the gene matches. The CDR3 runs to 16 residues. The germline gives CDR1 SGHRS, CDR2 YFSETQ.

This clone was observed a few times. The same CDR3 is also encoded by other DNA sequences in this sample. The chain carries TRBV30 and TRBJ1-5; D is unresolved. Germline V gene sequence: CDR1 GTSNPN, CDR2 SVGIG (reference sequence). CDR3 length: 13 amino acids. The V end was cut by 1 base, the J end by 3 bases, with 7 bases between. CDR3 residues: CAWSAQSNQPQHF. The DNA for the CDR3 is TGTGCCTGGAGTGCCCAGTCCAATCAGCCCCAGCATTTT.

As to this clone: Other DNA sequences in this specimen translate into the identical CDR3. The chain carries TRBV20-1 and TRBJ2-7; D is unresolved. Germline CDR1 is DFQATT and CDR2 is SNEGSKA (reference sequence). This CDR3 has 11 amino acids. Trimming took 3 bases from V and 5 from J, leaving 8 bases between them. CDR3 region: CSASPGDEQYF. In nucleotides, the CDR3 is TGCAGTGCTAGCCCGGGTGACGAGCAGTACTTC.

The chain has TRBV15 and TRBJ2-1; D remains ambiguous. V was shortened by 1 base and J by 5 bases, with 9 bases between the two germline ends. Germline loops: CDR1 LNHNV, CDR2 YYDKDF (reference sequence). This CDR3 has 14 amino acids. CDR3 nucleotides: TGTGCCACCAGCAGAGGAAGGACGAACAATGAGCAGTTCTTC. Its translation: CATSRGRTNNEQFF.

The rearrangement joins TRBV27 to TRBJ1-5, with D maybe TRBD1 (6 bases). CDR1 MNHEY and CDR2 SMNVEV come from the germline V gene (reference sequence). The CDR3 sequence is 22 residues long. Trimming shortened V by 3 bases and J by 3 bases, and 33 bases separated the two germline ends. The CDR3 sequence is CASSFPPPGTRGRDRDNQPQHF. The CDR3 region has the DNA TGTGCCAGCAGTTTCCCCCCTCCCGGGACCAGGGGACGGGATAGGGACAATCAGCCCCAGCATTTT.

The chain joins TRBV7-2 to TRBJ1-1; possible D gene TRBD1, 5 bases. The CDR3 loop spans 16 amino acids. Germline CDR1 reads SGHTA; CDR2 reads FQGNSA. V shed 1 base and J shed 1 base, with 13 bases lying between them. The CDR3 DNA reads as TGTGCCAGCAGCTTAGGGATGTACAGGTCGAACACTGAAGCTTTCTTT. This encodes CASSLGMYRSNTEAFF.

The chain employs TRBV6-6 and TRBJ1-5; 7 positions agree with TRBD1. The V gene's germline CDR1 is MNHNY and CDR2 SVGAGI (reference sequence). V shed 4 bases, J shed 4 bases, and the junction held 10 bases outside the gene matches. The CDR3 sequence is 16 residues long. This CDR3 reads CASSWTGQEGNQPQHF. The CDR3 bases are TGTGCCAGCAGTTGGACAGGCCAAGAGGGGAATCAGCCCCAGCATTTT.

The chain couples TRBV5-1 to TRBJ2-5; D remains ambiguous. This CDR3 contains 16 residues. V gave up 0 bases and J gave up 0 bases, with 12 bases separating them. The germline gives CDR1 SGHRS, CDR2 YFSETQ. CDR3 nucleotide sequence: TGCGCCAGCAGCTTGGGAGGCGGCCGGTACCAAGAGACCCAGTACTTC. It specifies CASSLGGGRYQETQYF. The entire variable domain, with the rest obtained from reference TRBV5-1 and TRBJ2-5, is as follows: KAGVTQTPRYLIKTRGQQVTLSCSPISGHRSVSWYQQTPGQGLQFLFEYFSETQRNKGNFPGRFSGRQFSNSRSEMNVSTLELGDSALYLCASSLGGGRYQETQYFGPGTRLLVL.

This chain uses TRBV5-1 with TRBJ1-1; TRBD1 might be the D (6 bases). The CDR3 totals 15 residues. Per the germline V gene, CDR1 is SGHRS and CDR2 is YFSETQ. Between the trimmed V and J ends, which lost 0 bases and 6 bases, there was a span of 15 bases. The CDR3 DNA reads TGCGCCAGCAGCTTGGATTACAGGGCCGAACCTGAAGCTTTCTTT. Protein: CASSLDYRAEPEAFF.

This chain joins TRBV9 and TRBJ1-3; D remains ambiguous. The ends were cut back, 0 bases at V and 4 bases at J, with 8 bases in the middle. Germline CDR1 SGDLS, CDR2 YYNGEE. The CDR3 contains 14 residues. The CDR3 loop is CASSVEAAGNTIYF. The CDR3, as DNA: TGTGCCAGCAGCGTAGAGGCAGCCGGAAACACCATATATTTT.

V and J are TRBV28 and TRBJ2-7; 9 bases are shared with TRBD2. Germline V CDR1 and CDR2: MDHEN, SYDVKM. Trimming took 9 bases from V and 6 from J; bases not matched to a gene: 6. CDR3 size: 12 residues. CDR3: CASGLASGEQYF. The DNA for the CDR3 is TGTGCCAGTGGACTAGCGTCGGGCGAGCAGTACTTC. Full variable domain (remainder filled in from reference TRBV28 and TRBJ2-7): DVKVTQSSRYLVKRTGEKVFLECVQDMDHENMFWYRQDPGLGLRLIYFSYDVKMKEKGDIPEGYSVSREKKERFSLILESASTNQTSMYLCASGLASGEQYFGPGTRLTVT.

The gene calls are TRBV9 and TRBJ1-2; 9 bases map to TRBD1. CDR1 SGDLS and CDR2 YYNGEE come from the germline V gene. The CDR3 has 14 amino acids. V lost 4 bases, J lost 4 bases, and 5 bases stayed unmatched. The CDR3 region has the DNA TGTGCCAGCAGCAAACAGGGGGCTTCCTATGGCTACACCTTC. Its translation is CASSKQGASYGYTF.

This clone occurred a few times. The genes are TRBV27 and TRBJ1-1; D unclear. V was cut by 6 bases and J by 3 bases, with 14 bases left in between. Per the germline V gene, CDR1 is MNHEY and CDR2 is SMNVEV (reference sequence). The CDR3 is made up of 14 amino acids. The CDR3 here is CASRPIGRDTEAFF. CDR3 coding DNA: TGTGCCAGCAGGCCTATCGGGAGGGACACTGAAGCTTTCTTT.

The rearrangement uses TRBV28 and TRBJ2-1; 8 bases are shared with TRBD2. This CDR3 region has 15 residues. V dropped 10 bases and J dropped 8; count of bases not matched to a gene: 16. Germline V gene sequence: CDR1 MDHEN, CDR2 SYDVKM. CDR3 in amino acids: CATNPQGSGTDEQFF. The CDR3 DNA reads TGTGCCACCAATCCACAGGGTAGCGGGACCGATGAGCAGTTCTTC.

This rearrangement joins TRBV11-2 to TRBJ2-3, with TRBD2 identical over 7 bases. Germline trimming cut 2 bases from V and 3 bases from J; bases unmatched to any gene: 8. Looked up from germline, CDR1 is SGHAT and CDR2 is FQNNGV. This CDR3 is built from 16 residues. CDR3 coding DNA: TGTGCCAGCAGCTTACTTCCTAGCGGAACTACAGATACGCAGTATTTT. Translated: CASSLLPSGTTDTQYF. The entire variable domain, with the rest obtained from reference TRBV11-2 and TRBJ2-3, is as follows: EAGVAQSPRYKIIEKRQSVAFWCNPISGHATLYWYQQILGQGPKLLIQFQNNGVVDDSQLPKDRFSAERLKGVDSTLKIQPAKLEDSAVYLCASSLLPSGTTDTQYFGPGTRLTVL.

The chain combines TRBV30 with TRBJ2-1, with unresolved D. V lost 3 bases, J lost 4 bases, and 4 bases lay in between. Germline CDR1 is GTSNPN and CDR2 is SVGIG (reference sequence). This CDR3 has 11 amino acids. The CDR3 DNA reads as TGTGCCTGGAGAACATACAATGAGCAGTTCTTC. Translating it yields CAWRTYNEQFF.

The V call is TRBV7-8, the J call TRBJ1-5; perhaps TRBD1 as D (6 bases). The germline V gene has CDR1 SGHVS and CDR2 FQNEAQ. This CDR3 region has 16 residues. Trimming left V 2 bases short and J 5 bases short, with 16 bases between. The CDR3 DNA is TGTGCCAGCAGCTTAACCGGACAGCGGGGGGATCAGCCCCAGCATTTT. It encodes CASSLTGQRGDQPQHF.

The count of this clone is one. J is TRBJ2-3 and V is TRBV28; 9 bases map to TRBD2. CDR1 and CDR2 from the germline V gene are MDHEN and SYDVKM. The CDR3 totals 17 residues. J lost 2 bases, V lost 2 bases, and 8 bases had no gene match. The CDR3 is CASSLGAVAGVTDTQYF. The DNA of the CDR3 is TGTGCCAGCAGTTTAGGAGCGGTAGCGGGAGTCACAGATACGCAGTATTTT.

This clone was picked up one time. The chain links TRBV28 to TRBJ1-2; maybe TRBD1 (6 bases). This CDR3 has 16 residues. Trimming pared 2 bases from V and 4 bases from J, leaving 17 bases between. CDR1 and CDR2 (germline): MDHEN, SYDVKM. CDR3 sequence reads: CASSLGGTTLGYGYTF. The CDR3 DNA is TGTGCCAGCAGTTTAGGAGGGACAACCCTGGGCTATGGCTACACCTTC.

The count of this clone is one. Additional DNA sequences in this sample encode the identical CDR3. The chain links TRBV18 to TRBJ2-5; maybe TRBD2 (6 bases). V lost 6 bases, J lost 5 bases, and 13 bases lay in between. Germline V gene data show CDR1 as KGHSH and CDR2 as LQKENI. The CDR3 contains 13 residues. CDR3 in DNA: TGTGCCAGCTCGCCATCCCGGGGGGAGACCCAGTACTTC. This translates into CASSPSRGETQYF.

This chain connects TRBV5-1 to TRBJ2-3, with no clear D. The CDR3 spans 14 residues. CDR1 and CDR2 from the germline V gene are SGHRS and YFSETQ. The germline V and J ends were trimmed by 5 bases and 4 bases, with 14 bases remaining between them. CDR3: CASSPMASADTQYF. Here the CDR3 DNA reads TGCGCCAGCAGTCCCATGGCTTCTGCAGATACGCAGTATTTT.

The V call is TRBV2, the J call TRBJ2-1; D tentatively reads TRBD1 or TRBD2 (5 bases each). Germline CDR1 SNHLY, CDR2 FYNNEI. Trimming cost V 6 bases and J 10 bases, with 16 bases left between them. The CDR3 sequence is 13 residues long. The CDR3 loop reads CASRAPRGGEQFF. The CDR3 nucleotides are TGTGCCAGCAGAGCCCCCCGGGGCGGGGAGCAGTTCTTC.

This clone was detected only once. The CDR3, as DNA: TGCGCCAGCAGCGAAGGGACCGCCCCAAGCTCCTACAATGAGCAGTTCTTC. Translating gives CASSEGTAPSSYNEQFF. The rearrangement joins TRBV4-1 to TRBJ2-1, with D perhaps being TRBD1 or TRBD2 (5 bases each). Between the trimmed V and J ends, which lost 5 bases and 0 bases, there was a span of 17 bases. This CDR3 is 17 amino acids long. Germline lookup yields CDR1 MGHRA and CDR2 YSYEKL.

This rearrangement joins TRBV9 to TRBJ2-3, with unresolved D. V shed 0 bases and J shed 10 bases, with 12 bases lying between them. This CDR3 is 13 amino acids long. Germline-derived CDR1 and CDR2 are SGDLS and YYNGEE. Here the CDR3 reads CASSVDVGYAQYF. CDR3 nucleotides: TGTGCCAGCAGCGTAGATGTAGGGTACGCGCAGTATTTT.

In DNA, the CDR3 is TGTGCCAGCTCAAAAAGAGCCACAGACAGCTCCTACAATGAGCAGTTCTTC. Protein sequence: CASSKRATDSSYNEQFF. The rearrangement links TRBV18 to TRBJ2-1; the D gene is possibly TRBD1 (5 bases). The CDR3 loop spans 17 amino acids. Germline CDR1 and CDR2: KGHSH and LQKENI. Trimming removed 5 bases from V and 0 bases from J, with 17 bases in between.

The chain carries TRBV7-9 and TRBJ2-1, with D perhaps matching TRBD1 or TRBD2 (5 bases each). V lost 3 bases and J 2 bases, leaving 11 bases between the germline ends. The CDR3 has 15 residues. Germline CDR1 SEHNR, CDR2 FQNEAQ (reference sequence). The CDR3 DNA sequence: TGTGCCAGCAGCTTGGCCGGGGCCACCTACAATGAGCAGTTCTTC. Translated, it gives CASSLAGATYNEQFF. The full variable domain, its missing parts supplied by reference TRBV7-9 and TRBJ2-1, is DTGVSQNPRHKITKRGQNVTFRCDPISEHNRLYWYRQTLGQGPEFLTYFQNEAQLEKSRLLSDRFSAERPKGSFSTLEIQRTEQGDSAMYLCASSLAGATYNEQFFGPGTRLTVL.

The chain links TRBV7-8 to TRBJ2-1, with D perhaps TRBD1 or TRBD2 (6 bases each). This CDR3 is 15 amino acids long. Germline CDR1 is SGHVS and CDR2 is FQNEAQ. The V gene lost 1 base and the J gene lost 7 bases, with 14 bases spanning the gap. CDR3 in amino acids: CASSLVEEGVNEQFF. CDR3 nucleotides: TGTGCCAGCAGCTTAGTTGAGGAGGGGGTGAATGAGCAGTTCTTC. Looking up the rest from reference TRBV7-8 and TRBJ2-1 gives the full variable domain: GAGVSQSPRYKVAKRGQDVALRCDPISGHVSLFWYQQALGQGPEFLTYFQNEAQLDKSGLPSDRFFAERPEGSVSTLKIQRTQQEDSAVYLCASSLVEEGVNEQFFGPGTRLTVL.